One and the same sample provided the 6 T cell receptor beta chains below, sequenced in a study of T cells expressing NK-cell markers. No DNA is given; TCRdb re-called the 5' RACE reads and lists each CDR3 protein once. The sample data list a few hundred thousand distinct CDR3 sequences. Specimen: blood T cells: a sorted CD56 or NKG2C T cell subset, CD4+ or CD8+ T cells, or bulk PBMC T cells (not recorded which). These receptor sequences come from a woman in her fifties or sixties in good health.

The V gene is TRBV5-1, the J gene TRBJ2-2. CDR3 length: 15 amino acids. In germline, CDR1 is SGHRS, CDR2 YFSETQ. CDR3 residues: CASSSGLDFTGELFF. Drawing the rest from reference TRBV5-1 and TRBJ2-2, the complete variable domain is KAGVTQTPRYLIKTRGQQVTLSCSPISGHRSVSWYQQTPGQGLQFLFEYFSETQRNKGNFPGRFSGRQFSNSRSEMNVSTLELGDSALYLCASSSGLDFTGELFFGEGSRLTVL.

The chain carries TRBV5-1 and TRBJ2-5; with no DNA, the TCRdb D assignment of TRBD1 cannot be verified. This CDR3 has 15 amino acids. Germline CDR1 and CDR2: SGHRS and YFSETQ. The CDR3 protein is CASSLMSRAEETQYF. The full variable domain, with the rest looked up from reference TRBV5-1 and TRBJ2-5, is KAGVTQTPRYLIKTRGQQVTLSCSPISGHRSVSWYQQTPGQGLQFLFEYFSETQRNKGNFPGRFSGRQFSNSRSEMNVSTLELGDSALYLCASSLMSRAEETQYFGPGTRLLVL.

The rearrangement uses TRBV21-1 and TRBJ1-2; TCRdb proposes TRBD1, but this gene call is untestable without DNA. TRBV21-1 is a listed pseudogene. CDR3 length: 17 residues. CDR3 protein: CASSKGVGQPSVHGYTF.

The chain employs TRBV11-2 and TRBJ1-2; TCRdb indicates TRBD1, and absent DNA this call remains unverified. Per the germline V gene, CDR1 is SGHAT and CDR2 is FQNNGV. This CDR3 spans 15 amino acids. The CDR3 here is CASSFSGRGGHGYTF. The whole variable domain, remainder taken from reference TRBV11-2 and TRBJ1-2, is EAGVAQSPRYKIIEKRQSVAFWCNPISGHATLYWYQQILGQGPKLLIQFQNNGVVDDSQLPKDRFSAERLKGVDSTLKIQPAKLEDSAVYLCASSFSGRGGHGYTFGSGTRLTVV.

The chain couples TRBV7-3 to TRBJ2-3; lacking DNA, the TRBD2 call made by TCRdb goes unchecked. Per germline, CDR1 SGHTA and CDR2 FQGTGA. The length of the CDR3 is 14 residues. CDR3 protein: CASSPGLHTDTQYF. The full variable domain, completed using reference TRBV7-3 and TRBJ2-3, is GAGVSQTPSNKVTEKGKYVELRCDPISGHTALYWYRQSLGQGPEFLIYFQGTGAADDSGLPNDRFFAVRPEGSVSTLKIQRTERGDSAVYLCASSPGLHTDTQYFGPGTRLTVL.

The chain joins TRBV27 to TRBJ1-2; lacking DNA, the TRBD1 call made by TCRdb goes unchecked. Looked up from germline, CDR1 is MNHEY and CDR2 is SMNVEV (reference sequence). CDR3 length: 15 amino acids. The CDR3 loop is CASSFLPPLDYGYTF.